This is a list of T cell receptor beta chains from one sample in a study of blood T cells in healthy people across ages. TCRdb reprocessed the 5' RACE reads with MiXCR, giving one entry per CDR3 protein. The table records about 640,000 distinct CDR3 sequences, roughly 50% of them present only once. Sequencing input: blood. Source of these receptors: a man aged 55 to 69 in good health. CDR3s include the opening cysteine and the closing phenylalanine or tryptophan. The D gene is left open where the match is weak. For some rows the clone size is stated as once, few or many, or as a class when expanded; others skip it.

len	v_gene	j_gene	d_gene	abundance	CDR3nt	CDR3aa
14	TRBV20-1	TRBJ2-7	TRBD2	few	TGCAGTGCCCTAGGACTAGCGGGAACCTACGAGCAGTACTTC	CSALGLAGTYEQYF
16	TRBV5-1	TRBJ2-7	TRBD2	once	TGCGCCAGCAGCTCTGGAGGGACTAGCGGTACCTACGAGCAGTACTTC	CASSSGGTSGTYEQYF
14	TRBV20-1	TRBJ1-2	NA	NA	TGCAGTGCTAGAGATCTATCAGGGCGAAGTGGCTACACCTTC	CSARDLSGRSGYTF
16	TRBV20-1	TRBJ2-5	NA	few	TGCAGTGCTCACCCCTTGGGTAGTGCGTACCAAGAGACCCAGTACTTC	CSAHPLGSAYQETQYF
15	TRBV11-2	TRBJ2-5	TRBD1	NA	TGTGCCAGCAGCTTAGATGGGACAGTCCAAGAGACCCAGTACTTC	CASSLDGTVQETQYF
15	TRBV5-1	TRBJ2-7	TRBD1	NA	TGCGCCAGCAGCCCACGACAGGGCTCACCCTACGAGCAGTACTTC	CASSPRQGSPYEQYF
18	TRBV6-2/TRBV6-3	TRBJ2-7	TRBD1	many	TGTGCCAGCAGTTACTCCGGGACAGGGGGCCCTGGAGACTACGAGCAGTACTTC	CASSYSGTGGPGDYEQYF
14	TRBV20-1	TRBJ1-2	TRBD1	few	TGCAGTGCTAGAATGGACAGGGGAAGCTATGGCTACACCTTC	CSARMDRGSYGYTF
18	TRBV4-2	TRBJ2-6	NA	NA	TGTGCCAGCAGCCCTGATCAGGGAAGGTTTTCTGGGGCCAACGTCCTGACTTTC	CASSPDQGRFSGANVLTF
15	TRBV6-5	TRBJ2-3	NA	NA	TGTGCCAGCCGAGAAGTCCGTTTCCTCACAGATACGCAGTATTTT	CASREVRFLTDTQYF
15	TRBV5-1	TRBJ2-7	NA	NA	TGCGCCAGCAGCCCGACTACCGGGACATGGCTTGAGCAGTACTTC	CASSPTTGTWLEQYF
14	TRBV2	TRBJ1-5	NA	NA	TGTGCCAGCAGTCCCGACACCCGCAATCAGCCCCAGCATTTT	CASSPDTRNQPQHF
14	TRBV20-1	TRBJ2-3	NA	few	TGCAGTGCTAGAGGTGCAGGGGGCACAGATACGCAGTATTTT	CSARGAGGTDTQYF
13	TRBV20-1	TRBJ2-3	TRBD2	few	TGCAGTGCTAGAAGCGAGCGGGGGTATCTGCAGTATTTT	CSARSERGYLQYF
13	TRBV3-1	TRBJ1-2	TRBD1	NA	TGTGCCAGCAGTCTCGAAGCAGGGGGCGGCTACACCTTC	CASSLEAGGGYTF
16	TRBV27	TRBJ2-6	NA	few	TGTGCCGGCAGTTTTGAGGGGGGCTCTGGGGCCAACGTCCTGACTTTC	CAGSFEGGSGANVLTF
14	TRBV2	TRBJ2-5	NA	once	TGTGCCAGCAGTGAAGGGCCCAACCAAGAGACCCAGTACTTC	CASSEGPNQETQYF
15	TRBV5-1	TRBJ2-5	TRBD1	few	TGCGCCAGCAGCCCGACGGGACAGGGAAAGGAGACCCAGTACTTC	CASSPTGQGKETQYF
14	TRBV5-1	TRBJ2-7	TRBD1	NA	TGCGCCAGCAGCTTGATACAGGGGGCCTACGAGCAGTACTTC	CASSLIQGAYEQYF
17	TRBV7-8	TRBJ1-4	NA	NA	TGTGCCAGCAGCTTAGCCTCCCCTCCGGGACGGCTTGAAAAACTGTTTTTT	CASSLASPPGRLEKLFF
13	TRBV24-1	TRBJ2-2	TRBD1	few	TGTGCCACCAGGGACAGGGTTGCCGGGGAGCTGTTTTTT	CATRDRVAGELFF
13	TRBV29-1	TRBJ2-3	NA	NA	TGCAGCGTCCTGACTTCAACCACAGATACGCAGTATTTT	CSVLTSTTDTQYF
15	TRBV20-1	TRBJ2-5	TRBD2	few	TGCAGTGCCCCCGTTCAGCGGGGGCCCCAAGAGACCCAGTACTTC	CSAPVQRGPQETQYF
13	TRBV3-1	TRBJ1-2	NA	few	TGTGCCAGCAGCCCTTACGGGGAAAGTGGCTACACCTTC	CASSPYGESGYTF
15	TRBV25-1	TRBJ2-5	NA	few	TGTGCCAGCAGTGAATTTGGAGGGTGGCAAGAGACCCAGTACTTC	CASSEFGGWQETQYF
15	TRBV9	TRBJ2-5	TRBD2	NA	TGTGCCAGCAGCGTTAGCGGGGGAGTAGAAGAGACCCAGTACTTC	CASSVSGGVEETQYF
16	TRBV12-3/TRBV12-4	TRBJ1-5	NA	NA	TGTGCCAGCAGGGCCGGACAGCTTGGGGGCAATCAGCCCCAGCATTTT	CASRAGQLGGNQPQHF
17	TRBV5-1	TRBJ2-7	NA	NA	TGCGCCAGCAGCTTGGAAGGTCAGGGTCCCTTATCCTACGAGCAGTACTTC	CASSLEGQGPLSYEQYF
14	TRBV29-1	TRBJ2-1	NA	few	TGCAGCGTTGTAAGGGGCAGCTCCTACAATGAGCAGTTCTTC	CSVVRGSSYNEQFF
15	TRBV6-6	TRBJ2-7	NA	NA	TGTGCCAGCAGCTGGAGACAGAAGAGTTCCTACGAGCAGTACTTC	CASSWRQKSSYEQYF
13	TRBV20-1	TRBJ1-5	TRBD1	NA	TGCAGTGCTAGAGACAGGGGGTATCAGCCCCAGCATTTT	CSARDRGYQPQHF
14	TRBV5-1	TRBJ2-2	TRBD2	NA	TGCGCCAGCAGTGAAGCGGGGGAGACCGGGGAGCTGTTTTTT	CASSEAGETGELFF
12	TRBV19	TRBJ2-5	NA	NA	NA	CATWGPGTERYF
13	TRBV11-2	TRBJ2-5	NA	few	TGTGCCAGCAGCTTTGGTCTTCAAGAGACCAAGTACTTC	CASSFGLQETKYF
13	TRBV4-2	TRBJ2-7	NA	once	TGTGCCAGCAGCCAAGATAGGTTTGACGAGCAGTACTTC	CASSQDRFDEQYF